Below are 26 T cell receptor beta chains sequenced from a single sample in a study of T cell repertoires in cytomegalovirus infection. TCRdb called the reads again in MiXCR, with one record for every CDR3 protein. In the table there are approximately 170,000 distinct CDR3 sequences, 14% of which are singletons. The sequenced material came from PBMCs. Source of these receptors: a human donor in good health (CMV status not recorded). Some clones in this sample may be carry-over from other donors' samples.

This clonotype was seen at least ten times. The rearrangement links TRBV6-5 to TRBJ2-1; TRBD2 might be the D (5 bases). With 2 bases removed from V and 0 bases from J, the gap between germline ends came to 8 bases. CDR1 and CDR2 (germline): MNHEY, SVGAGI. The length of the CDR3 is 15 residues. The CDR3 sequence: CASSYTRDSYNEQFF. The CDR3, as DNA: TGTGCCAGCAGTTACACCCGGGACTCCTACAATGAGCAGTTCTTC.

Ten or more counts support this clonotype. This chain joins TRBV7-9 and TRBJ1-1; possible D gene TRBD1, 5 bases. V lost 5 bases to trimming and J lost 0 bases, with 19 bases between them. The V gene's germline CDR1 is SEHNR and CDR2 FQNEAQ (reference sequence). CDR3 length: 17 amino acids. CDR3 loop: CASSPASGGPMNTEAFF. DNA for the CDR3: TGTGCCAGCAGCCCCGCTTCTGGGGGACCTATGAACACTGAAGCTTTCTTT. Variable domain in full (rest from reference TRBV7-9 and TRBJ1-1): DTGVSQNPRHKITKRGQNVTFRCDPISEHNRLYWYRQTLGQGPEFLTYFQNEAQLEKSRLLSDRFSAERPKGSFSTLEIQRTEQGDSAMYLCASSPASGGPMNTEAFFGQGTRLTVV.

The chain uses TRBV20-1 and TRBJ1-1; D possibly corresponds to TRBD1 (6 bases). The CDR3 runs to 12 residues. Germline CDR1 and CDR2: DFQATT and SNEGSKA (reference sequence). The CDR3 region is CRLTQGGSEAFF. The CDR3, as DNA: TGCAGATTAACACAGGGTGGCTCTGAAGCTTTCTTT.

V is TRBV20-1 and J is TRBJ2-1; 7 bases match TRBD1. Germline assignment: CDR1 DFQATT and CDR2 SNEGSKA (reference sequence). The CDR3 contains 14 residues. Trimming removed 0 bases from V and 8 bases from J; junction bases left unmatched: 7. The CDR3 spells CSARDLGQIHEQFF. In nucleotides, the CDR3 is TGCAGTGCTAGAGATTTGGGACAGATCCATGAGCAGTTCTTC.

This clonotype was found a few times. V and J are TRBV20-1 and TRBJ1-2, with D possibly matching TRBD1 (5 bases). Germline V gives CDR1 DFQATT, CDR2 SNEGSKA (reference sequence). This CDR3 is 13 amino acids long. V lost 6 bases and J 7 bases, leaving 18 bases between the germline ends. CDR3 in DNA: TGCAGTGCAAACCCGGGACGGCTATCTGGCTACACCTTC. The encoded protein is CSANPGRLSGYTF.

This clonotype was seen at least ten times. This sequence joins TRBV7-2 and TRBJ2-7, with D perhaps matching TRBD2 (5 bases). From germline, CDR1 is SGHTA and CDR2 FQGNSA. V lost 5 bases and J lost 1, with 15 bases in between. This CDR3 region has 15 residues. The CDR3 spells CASSTLPGGSYEQYF. CDR3 DNA: TGTGCCAGCAGCACACTCCCAGGAGGATCCTACGAGCAGTACTTC.

The V and J genes are TRBV3-1 and TRBJ2-7; a weak D match, TRBD2 (6 bases). Germline V gene lookup returns CDR1 LGHDT and CDR2 YNNKEL (reference sequence). Trimming took 0 bases from V and 10 from J, leaving 13 bases between them. The CDR3 has 13 amino acids. The CDR3 region is CASSQDPGGPQYF. The CDR3 DNA follows: TGTGCCAGCAGCCAAGATCCCGGGGGACCTCAGTACTTC.

This clonotype came up many times. The chain uses TRBV7-3 and TRBJ2-2; possibly TRBD1 for D (6 bases). This CDR3 spans 15 amino acids. V lost 5 bases, J lost 4 bases, and 14 bases lay in between. Germline V lookup: CDR1 SGHTA, CDR2 FQGTGA. CDR3 in amino acids: CASSQQGWGTGELFF. The CDR3 nucleotides are TGTGCCAGCAGCCAACAGGGCTGGGGCACCGGGGAGCTGTTTTTT.

This clonotype was counted many times. CDR3 nucleotides: TGCAGCGTTGAACGGCAGGGGGCTGAAGCTTTCTTT. This gives the protein CSVERQGAEAFF. The chain has TRBV29-1 and TRBJ1-1; TRBD1 matches 7 bases. The junction had 3 bases not matched to a gene; V was cut back by 2 bases and J by 6 bases. The germline CDR1 and CDR2 sequences are SQVTM and ANQGSEA. The CDR3 extends over 12 amino acids. The entire variable domain, with the rest obtained from reference TRBV29-1 and TRBJ1-1, is as follows: SAVISQKPSRDICQRGTSLTIQCQVDSQVTMMFWYRQQPGQSLTLIATANQGSEATYESGFVIDKFPISRPNLTFSTLTVSNMSPEDSSIYLCSVERQGAEAFFGQGTRLTVV.

This clonotype was seen ten or more times. The chain couples TRBV28 to TRBJ1-1; the D is unclear. Germline V gene data show CDR1 as MDHEN and CDR2 as SYDVKM. The CDR3 runs 14 residues. Trimming cost V 2 bases and J 8 bases, with 15 bases left between them. CDR3 residues: CASSLPPSPTEAFF. The CDR3, as DNA: TGTGCCAGCAGTTTACCCCCCTCCCCGACGGAAGCTTTCTTT. The full variable domain, in which reference TRBV28 and TRBJ1-1 provide the parts outside the CDR3, is DVKVTQSSRYLVKRTGEKVFLECVQDMDHENMFWYRQDPGLGLRLIYFSYDVKMKEKGDIPEGYSVSREKKERFSLILESASTNQTSMYLCASSLPPSPTEAFFGQGTRLTVV.

This clonotype has ten or more counts. This chain joins TRBV28 and TRBJ2-1, with D perhaps TRBD1 or TRBD2 (5 bases each). Germline values: CDR1 MDHEN, CDR2 SYDVKM. Trimming took off 6 bases at V and 10 bases at J, with 19 bases between the two ends. CDR3 length: 14 amino acids. This CDR3 is CASSPGTGKFEQFF. For the CDR3, the DNA is TGTGCCAGCAGCCCCGGGACGGGAAAATTCGAGCAGTTCTTC.

The chain carries TRBV14 and TRBJ2-7; 8 bases match TRBD1. V was clipped by 2 bases and J by 2 bases; unmatched bases: 5. This CDR3 has 15 amino acids. CDR1 and CDR2 (germline): SGHDN, FVKESK. This CDR3 reads CASSQRQGRPYEQYF. The CDR3 coding sequence is TGTGCCAGCAGCCAACGACAGGGGCGACCCTACGAGCAGTACTTC.

This clonotype has just a few counts. This rearrangement joins TRBV28 to TRBJ2-7, with TRBD2 matching over 11 bases. Germline V CDR1 and CDR2: MDHEN, SYDVKM. This CDR3 has 14 residues. The trim removed 6 bases at V and 3 bases at J, leaving 4 bases unmatched. The CDR3 spells CASRLAGGIYEQYF. The DNA of the CDR3 is TGTGCCAGCAGATTAGCGGGAGGGATCTACGAGCAGTACTTC.

The chain uses TRBV29-1 and TRBJ2-3; a possible D gene is TRBD2 (6 bases). Trimming removed 8 bases at V and 0 bases at J, with 12 bases between. CDR1 SQVTM and CDR2 ANQGSEA come from the germline V gene. CDR3 length equals 13 residues. CDR3 nucleotides: TGCAGCATCGGGGGATCTAGCACAGATACGCAGTATTTT. The encoded protein is CSIGGSSTDTQYF.

This clonotype has a handful of counts. V gene TRBV15 combines with J gene TRBJ2-5; a weak D match, TRBD2 (5 bases). Looked up from germline, CDR1 is LNHNV and CDR2 is YYDKDF (reference sequence). The CDR3 loop spans 17 amino acids. Deletions cut 0 bases from V and 4 bases from J, with 18 bases between. CDR3 sequence (DNA): TGTGCCACCAGCAGAGATCCAGCGGAGATATCAGCAGAGACCCAGTACTTC. Translating gives CATSRDPAEISAETQYF.

This clonotype was seen repeatedly, ten times or more. This chain joins TRBV11-2 and TRBJ2-3; possibly TRBD1 for D (6 bases). CDR1 is SGHAT and CDR2 is FQNNGV in the germline V gene. Trimming took 4 bases from V and 3 from J, leaving 11 bases between them. This CDR3 comprises 14 residues. The CDR3 nucleotides are TGTGCCAGCAGCTCCGGACAGAGGACAGATACGCAGTATTTT. Its protein product is CASSSGQRTDTQYF. The entire variable domain, with the rest obtained from reference TRBV11-2 and TRBJ2-3, is as follows: EAGVAQSPRYKIIEKRQSVAFWCNPISGHATLYWYQQILGQGPKLLIQFQNNGVVDDSQLPKDRFSAERLKGVDSTLKIQPAKLEDSAVYLCASSSGQRTDTQYFGPGTRLTVL.

This clonotype was found a few times. V and J are TRBV29-1 and TRBJ2-2; TRBD2 matches 10 bases. V was clipped by 7 bases and J by 7 bases; unmatched bases: 9. Germline V gene sequence: CDR1 SQVTM, CDR2 ANQGSEA. This CDR3 comprises 14 residues. The CDR3 region is CSGAGGPGIGELFF. CDR3 nucleotide sequence: TGCAGCGGAGCGGGAGGGCCGGGTATCGGGGAGCTGTTTTTT.

As regards this clonotype: At one end the junction does not follow the germline gene, possibly because of a read error. The chain employs TRBV5-4 and TRBJ1-1; D remains ambiguous. The germline V gene encodes CDR1 SGHNT and CDR2 YYREEE (reference sequence). This CDR3 has 15 amino acids. The chain's CDR3 is CASRLASPMNTEAFF. Written as DNA, the CDR3 is TGTGCCAGCAGATTGGCCAGCCCTATGAACACTGAAGCTTTCTTT.

In its sample, this clonotype was seen a few times. Here the CDR3 reads CASSLSRVGAADTLAKNIQYF. The CDR3 DNA reads TGCGCCAGCAGCTTGAGCCGGGTCGGAGCGGCCGATACACTAGCCAAAAACATTCAGTACTTC. The chain uses TRBV5-1 and TRBJ2-4, with D possibly matching TRBD2 (5 bases). V lost 1 base and J 0 bases, leaving 26 bases between the germline ends. Germline V gene lookup returns CDR1 SGHRS and CDR2 YFSETQ. CDR3 size: 21 residues.

This clonotype was detected a few times. This rearrangement joins TRBV28 to TRBJ2-3; 7 bases line up with TRBD2. This CDR3 contains 14 residues. V shed 5 bases, J shed 1 base, and the junction held 3 bases outside the gene matches. The germline V gene has CDR1 MDHEN and CDR2 SYDVKM. The CDR3 DNA follows: TGTGCCAGCAGTCGACTAGCCCGCACAGATACGCAGTATTTT. Translation gives CASSRLARTDTQYF. Drawing the rest from reference TRBV28 and TRBJ2-3, the complete variable domain is DVKVTQSSRYLVKRTGEKVFLECVQDMDHENMFWYRQDPGLGLRLIYFSYDVKMKEKGDIPEGYSVSREKKERFSLILESASTNQTSMYLCASSRLARTDTQYFGPGTRLTVL.

The J gene is TRBJ2-1, the V gene TRBV2; 7 bases match TRBD1. The CDR3 covers 13 residues. The V gene's germline CDR1 is SNHLY and CDR2 FYNNEI. V was pared by 6 bases and J by 8 bases, with 7 bases of the junction left unmatched. The CDR3 loop is CASSYRGRDEQFF. CDR3 bases: TGTGCCAGCAGCTACAGGGGCCGGGATGAGCAGTTCTTC. Supplemented by reference TRBV2 and TRBJ2-1, the full variable domain reads EPEVTQTPSHQVTQMGQEVILRCVPISNHLYFYWYRQILGQKVEFLVSFYNNEISEKSEIFDDQFSVERPDGSNFTLKIRSTKLEDSAMYFCASSYRGRDEQFFGPGTRLTVL.

There are many counts of this clonotype. The V call is TRBV7-9, the J call TRBJ2-3; D gene ambiguous. The CDR3 runs to 15 residues. The V end lost 5 bases, the J end lost 5 bases, and 17 bases lay between the germline ends. Germline V gives CDR1 SEHNR, CDR2 FQNEAQ (reference sequence). CDR3 loop: CASSPVAEKKDTQYF. The CDR3 coding sequence is TGTGCCAGCAGCCCTGTTGCGGAAAAAAAAGATACGCAGTATTTT.

The rearrangement joins TRBV10-3 to TRBJ2-3; 10 nucleotides line up with TRBD1. The CDR3 length is 13 residues. In germline, CDR1 is ENHRY, CDR2 SYGVKD. Trimming at V came to 7 bases and at J to 4 bases, leaving 2 bases not matched to a gene. CDR3 loop: CAIMTGGSDTQYF. CDR3 bases: TGTGCCATCATGACAGGGGGCTCAGATACGCAGTATTTT.

This clonotype was detected many times. The CDR3 here is CASSLFSASNTEAFF. CDR3 in DNA: TGTGCCAGCAGCCTATTTTCGGCCTCGAACACTGAAGCTTTCTTT. This sequence joins TRBV7-8 and TRBJ1-1; the D is unclear. V gave up 5 bases and J gave up 1 base, with 14 bases separating them. The CDR3 spans 15 residues. Germline values: CDR1 SGHVS, CDR2 FQNEAQ.

A few counts support this clonotype. The chain uses TRBV20-1 and TRBJ2-2, with 13 bases aligning to TRBD2. In germline, CDR1 is DFQATT, CDR2 SNEGSKA (reference sequence). CDR3 length equals 19 residues. CDR3 DNA: TGCAGGACTTTAACCTCGGGACTAGCGGGAAGGCAGCGCACCGGGGAGCTGTTTTTT. It codes for CRTLTSGLAGRQRTGELFF.

This chain uses TRBV7-2 with TRBJ2-5; no definite D call. The CDR3 extends over 17 amino acids. The germline V gene encodes CDR1 SGHTA and CDR2 FQGNSA. Trimming removed 1 base at V and 5 bases at J, with 20 bases between. This chain's CDR3 is CASSLGWGSQNEETQYF. CDR3 coding DNA: TGTGCCAGCAGCTTAGGATGGGGATCCCAGAACGAGGAGACCCAGTACTTC. Using reference TRBV7-2 and TRBJ2-5 for the parts outside the CDR3, the full variable domain is GAGVSQSPSNKVTEKGKDVELRCDPISGHTALYWYRQSLGQGLEFLIYFQGNSAPDKSGLPSDRFSAERTGGSVSTLTIQRTQQEDSAVYLCASSLGWGSQNEETQYFGPGTRLLVL.